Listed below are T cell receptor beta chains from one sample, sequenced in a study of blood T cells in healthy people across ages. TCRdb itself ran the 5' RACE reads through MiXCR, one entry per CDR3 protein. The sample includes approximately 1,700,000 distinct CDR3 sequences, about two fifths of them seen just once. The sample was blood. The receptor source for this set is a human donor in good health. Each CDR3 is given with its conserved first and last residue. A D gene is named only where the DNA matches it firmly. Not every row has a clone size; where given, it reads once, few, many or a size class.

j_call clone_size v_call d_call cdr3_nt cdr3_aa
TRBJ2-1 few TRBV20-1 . TGCAGTTCTACCAGGGAGCGCCTAAGGGAGCAGTTCTTC CSSTRERLREQFF
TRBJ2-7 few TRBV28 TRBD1 TGTGCCAGCAGTTTGCTTCGGGGGACAGGGATCTACGAGCAGTACTTC CASSLLRGTGIYEQYF
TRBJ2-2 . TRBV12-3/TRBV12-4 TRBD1 TGTGCCAGCGGCGCCAAAAACAGGGGAACCGGGGAGCTGTTTTTT CASGAKNRGTGELFF
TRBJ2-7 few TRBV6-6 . TGTGCCAGCAGCTCAACGGAAACCGACGAGCAGTACTTC CASSSTETDEQYF
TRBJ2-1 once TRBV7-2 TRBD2 TGTGCCAGCAGCCCCCGACTAGCGGGGGGGTCGAATGGGCAGTTCTTC CASSPRLAGGSNGQFF
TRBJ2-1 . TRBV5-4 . TGTGCCAGCAGCTTGTTAGGGTTGGGTGAGCAGTTCTTC CASSLLGLGEQFF
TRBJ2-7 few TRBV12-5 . TGTGCTAGTGGTTTGGTACTGGACGGCAGCTCCTACGAGCAGTACTTC CASGLVLDGSSYEQYF
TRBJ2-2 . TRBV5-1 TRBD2 TGCGCCAGCAGCTGGACTAGCGGGACAGCCCTAGCAGGGGAGCTGTTTTTT CASSWTSGTALAGELFF
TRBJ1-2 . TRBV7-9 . TGTGCCAGCAGCGGCGGCTCCGGCTATGGCTACACCTTC CASSGGSGYGYTF
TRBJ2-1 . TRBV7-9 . TGTTCCAGCAGCTTAACCGACAGACCCCTCTACAATGAGCAGTTCTTC CSSSLTDRPLYNEQFF
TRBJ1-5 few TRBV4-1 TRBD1 TGCGCCAGCAGCCAACCTGACAGGGGCAATCAGCCCCAGCATTTT CASSQPDRGNQPQHF
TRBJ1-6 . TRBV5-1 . TGCGCCAGCAGCTCAGGGGATTATAATTCACCCCTCTACTTT CASSSGDYNSPLYF
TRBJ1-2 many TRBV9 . TGTGCCAGCAGCGTAGGAGACAGTTATGGCTACACCTTC CASSVGDSYGYTF
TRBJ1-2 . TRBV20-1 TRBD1 TGCAGTGCCCATGTACGGGACAGCTATGGCTACACCTTC CSAHVRDSYGYTF
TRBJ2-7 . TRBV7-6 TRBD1 TGTGCCAGCAGCTCCTGGGACAGGGCCCACGAGCAGTACTTC CASSSWDRAHEQYF
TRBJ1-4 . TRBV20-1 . TGCAGTGCTAGACACCGGGACGCGTTTTGGGCAACTAATGAAAAACTGTTTTTT CSARHRDAFWATNEKLFF
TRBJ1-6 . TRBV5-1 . TGCGCCAGCAGCTTGGCCCCAGCCGATAATTCACCCCTCCACTTT CASSLAPADNSPLHF